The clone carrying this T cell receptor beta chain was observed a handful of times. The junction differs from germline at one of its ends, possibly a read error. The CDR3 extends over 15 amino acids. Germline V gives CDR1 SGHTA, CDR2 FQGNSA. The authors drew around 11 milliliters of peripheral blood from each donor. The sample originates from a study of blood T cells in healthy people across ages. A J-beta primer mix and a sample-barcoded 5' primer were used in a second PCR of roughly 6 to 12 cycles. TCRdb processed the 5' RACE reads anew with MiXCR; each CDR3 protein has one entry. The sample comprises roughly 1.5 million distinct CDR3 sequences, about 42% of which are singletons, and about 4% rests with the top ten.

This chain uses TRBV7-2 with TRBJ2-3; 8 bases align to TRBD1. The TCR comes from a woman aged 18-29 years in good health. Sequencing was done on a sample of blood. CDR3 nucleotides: TGTGCCAGCAGCCTAGCCCAGGGGGCTCCGGATACGCAGTATTTT. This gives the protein CASSLAQGAPDTQYF.